This T cell receptor (beta chain) was identified during a study of identical twins. TCRdb re-analysed the 5' RACE reads in MiXCR, keeping a single row per CDR3 protein. The sample includes a few hundred thousand distinct CDR3 sequences, 24% of them seen just once. This clonotype came up a few times. Trimming took 3 bases from V and 0 from J, leaving 14 bases between them. The CDR3 extends over 15 amino acids. Germline values: CDR1 DFQATT, CDR2 SNEGSKA (reference sequence). The data were also submitted as part of a second study, on T cells expressing NK-cell markers. That paper states: Seven donors tested HCMV-seropositive and one tested seronegative among the eight sequenced. Among CD8+ T cells from five or six donors, dominant NKG2C+ clonotypes accounted for roughly 1.0-7.0%. Whether expanded NKG2C+ T cell clones recognized HCMV stayed uncertain.

This clonotype was obtained from a woman between 18 and 30 years old in good health. The chain links TRBV20-1 to TRBJ1-1; D call uncertain. Source material: CD4+ T cells sorted from blood. The CDR3 here is CSARWAGRMNTEAFF. The CDR3 coding sequence is TGCAGTGCTAGGTGGGCAGGCCGAATGAACACTGAAGCTTTCTTT.